These 10 T cell receptor beta chains originate from one sample sequenced in a study of PD-L1 blockade in urothelial cancer (dated by TCRdb to 2016 to 2017). Receptor amplification or capture employed the immunoSEQ multiplex PCR assay. The table comes from immuneACCESS by way of TCRdb, which keeps in-frame sequences with V and J called. Part of the clones is missing from these tables; in studies checked, under half for an unresolved V gene and the rest for unknown reasons. The sample data list 80,000 to 130,000 clones, and about 89% of these were observed just once. About 0.91% of the sample goes to the ten largest clones. The sequenced sample was PBMCs, obtained around atezolizumab (anti-PD-L1) treatment. These receptors were collected from a woman over 75 with urothelial cancer.

The rearrangement links TRBV9 to TRBJ2-1; perhaps TRBD2 as D (6 bases). Trimming cost V 4 bases and J 13 bases, with 21 bases left between them. Germline CDR1 reads SGDLS; CDR2 reads YYNGEE. This CDR3 has 14 amino acids. CDR3 bases: TGTGCCAGCAGCCCCACCGGGAGCGGGCCTGGACAGTTCTTC. Protein product: CASSPTGSGPGQFF.

The chain carries TRBV19 and TRBJ1-5, with 7 bases lining up with TRBD1. The CDR3 runs to 15 residues. V lost 4 bases, J lost 2 bases, and 5 bases stayed unmatched. CDR1 is LNHDA, CDR2 SQIVND, per germline (reference sequence). Here the CDR3 DNA reads TGTGCCAGTAGTACGTTGGGACAGCGCAATCAGCCCCAGCATTTT. It is translated as CASSTLGQRNQPQHF.

The chain joins TRBV4-1 to TRBJ2-3, with unresolved D. The CDR3 is 17 residues long. Germline V CDR1 and CDR2: MGHRA, YSYEKL. Between the trimmed V and J ends, which lost 1 base and 4 bases, there was a span of 18 bases. CDR3: CASSQGLLERMADTQYF. The CDR3 DNA sequence: TGCGCCAGCAGCCAAGGTTTGCTGGAGAGGATGGCAGATACGCAGTATTTT.

This clone was detected only a few times. This CDR3 is CAWRLGTSEAFF. Here the CDR3 DNA reads TGTGCCTGGAGGTTAGGGACTTCCGAAGCTTTCTTT. The chain is built from TRBV30 and TRBJ1-1; D might be TRBD1 (5 bases). V dropped 3 bases and J dropped 8 bases, with 13 bases sitting between them. Germline-derived CDR1 and CDR2 are GTSNPN and SVGIG (reference sequence). This CDR3 is built from 12 residues.

V gene TRBV9 combines with J gene TRBJ2-2; possibly TRBD2 for D (5 bases). The CDR3 is 16 amino acids. Trimming left V 0 bases short and J 5 bases short, with 14 bases between. The germline CDR1 and CDR2 sequences are SGDLS and YYNGEE. For the CDR3, the DNA is TGTGCCAGCAGCGTAGGTGAGGGAGCGCGGACCGGGGAGCTGTTTTTT. Translating gives CASSVGEGARTGELFF.

This clone was detected a few times. V usage is TRBV27 and J usage is TRBJ2-1; 7 bases match TRBD2. Germline V gene data show CDR1 as MNHEY and CDR2 as SMNVEV (reference sequence). This CDR3 is 15 amino acids long. The V gene end was trimmed by 5 bases and the J gene end by 9 bases; junction bases not matched to a gene: 13. The chain's CDR3 is CASSSGIDLEVEQFF. In nucleotides, the CDR3 is TGTGCCAGCAGTAGCGGGATAGACCTGGAGGTTGAGCAGTTCTTC.

This clone was detected once. This chain joins TRBV9 and TRBJ2-7, with 7 bases lining up with TRBD2. Germline V gene lookup returns CDR1 SGDLS and CDR2 YYNGEE. The CDR3 loop spans 14 amino acids. V shed 0 bases, J shed 7 bases, and the junction held 7 bases outside the gene matches. The CDR3 reads CASSVEPGGGEQYF. DNA of the CDR3: TGTGCCAGCAGCGTAGAGCCAGGCGGGGGTGAGCAGTACTTC. Filled out from reference TRBV9 and TRBJ2-7, the complete variable domain reads DSGVTQTPKHLITATGQRVTLRCSPRSGDLSVYWYQQSLDQGLQFLIQYYNGEERAKGNILERFSAQQFPDLHSELNLSSLELGDSALYFCASSVEPGGGEQYFGPGTRLTVT.

This clone was seen once. The V and J genes are TRBV7-9 and TRBJ2-2; D remains ambiguous. Between the trimmed V and J ends, which lost 11 bases and 8 bases, there was a span of 9 bases. The CDR3 consists of 10 residues. Germline V gene sequence: CDR1 SEHNR, CDR2 FQNEAQ (reference sequence). The CDR3 sequence is CAQDEGELFF. For the CDR3, the DNA is TGTGCCCAAGATGAGGGGGAGCTGTTTTTT.

The chain uses TRBV18 and TRBJ2-2, with a tentative D call TRBD1 (5 bases). Trimming left V 2 bases short and J 5 bases short, with 6 bases between. The CDR3 contains 13 residues. CDR1 and CDR2 from the germline V gene are KGHSH and LQKENI. CDR3 DNA: TGTGCCAGCTCACCAGGGGCGACCGGGGAGCTGTTTTTT. The encoded protein is CASSPGATGELFF.

The chain joins TRBV4-2 to TRBJ2-5; 12 nucleotides match TRBD2. Germline assignment: CDR1 LGHNA and CDR2 YNFKEQ. V lost 6 bases to trimming and J lost 3 bases; unmatched junction nucleotides: 2. This CDR3 spans 14 amino acids. CDR3 nucleotides: TGTGCCAGCAGTACTAGCGGGAGGAAAGAGACCCAGTACTTC. This codes for CASSTSGRKETQYF.